What follows are 19 T cell receptor beta chains derived from one specimen sequenced in a study of T-cell memory formation after mild COVID-19. MiXCR, run by TCRdb on the 5' RACE reads, gives a single entry per CDR3 protein. The repertoire holds a few hundred thousand distinct CDR3 sequences, with 7.5% to 9.5% as singletons. The sample comprised PBMCs or a T cell subset sorted from them (not recorded which). The receptors come from a man aged 18 to 35 who had mild COVID-19 (a few samples of this study predate the infection). Cell type and time point are not known.

Only one count was recorded for this clonotype. The V and J genes are TRBV24-1 and TRBJ2-1; D remains unclear. CDR1 is KGHDR and CDR2 is SFDVKD in the germline V gene. Trimming left V 4 bases short and J 7 bases short, with 10 bases between. There are 13 residues in the CDR3. The chain's CDR3 is CATSEGSRNEQFF. Written as DNA, the CDR3 is TGTGCCACCAGTGAAGGGTCTAGGAATGAGCAGTTCTTC.

V gene TRBV10-2 combines with J gene TRBJ1-5, with no clear D. This CDR3 comprises 14 residues. Trimming removed 2 bases at V and 7 bases at J, with 12 bases between. The germline V gene encodes CDR1 WSHSY and CDR2 SAAADI. The CDR3 DNA is TGCGCCAGCAGTGAGCTGGGAATGCGGCAGCCCCAGCATTTT. Translation gives CASSELGMRQPQHF.

This clonotype appeared a few times. V usage is TRBV5-6 and J usage is TRBJ2-2; D might be TRBD2 (5 bases). Germline V gives CDR1 SGHDT, CDR2 YYEEEE. Trimming stripped 7 bases from V and 5 bases from J, with 15 bases between. The CDR3 extends over 14 amino acids. Here the CDR3 reads CASRLRGGTGELFF. The CDR3 DNA sequence: TGTGCCAGCCGCCTCCGGGGTGGGACCGGGGAGCTGTTTTTT. The whole variable domain, filled in from reference TRBV5-6 and TRBJ2-2, reads DAGVTQSPTHLIKTRGQQVTLRCSPKSGHDTVSWYQQALGQGPQFIFQYYEEEERQRGNFPDRFSGHQFPNYSSELNVNALLLGDSALYLCASRLRGGTGELFFGEGSRLTVL.

This clonotype has a count of ten or more. This chain uses TRBV4-3 with TRBJ2-3; TRBD2 aligns across 11 bases. The CDR3 is 17 residues long. Unmatched junction bases numbered 6, after V lost 4 bases and J lost 0 bases. CDR1 is LGHNA and CDR2 is YSLEER in the germline V gene. The CDR3 bases are TGCGCCAGCAGCCCCCGACTAGCGGGGTCTAGCACAGATACGCAGTATTTT. Translation gives CASSPRLAGSSTDTQYF.

In its sample, this clonotype was seen a few times. The chain links TRBV20-1 to TRBJ1-1, with unresolved D. The CDR3 has 14 amino acids. Per the germline V gene, CDR1 is DFQATT and CDR2 is SNEGSKA (reference sequence). V shed 6 bases and J shed 3 bases, with 17 bases lying between them. The CDR3 nucleotides read TGCAGTGCCCTACCCATGATAACAGACACTGAAGCTTTCTTT. Residues: CSALPMITDTEAFF.

This clonotype was found a few times. The rearrangement joins TRBV6-5 to TRBJ1-2; 8 nucleotides align to TRBD1. The CDR3 length is 16 residues. V trimming: 6 bases; J trimming: 2 bases; junction bases outside the gene matches: 11. Germline-derived CDR1 and CDR2 are MNHEY and SVGAGI. Here the CDR3 reads CASSYTWTGPNYGYTF. The CDR3 coding sequence is TGTGCCAGCAGCTACACTTGGACAGGGCCCAACTATGGCTACACCTTC.

This clonotype has just a few counts. The chain uses TRBV6-2 or TRBV6-3 and TRBJ2-3, with D possibly matching TRBD2 (6 bases). The germline V gene has CDR1 MNHEY and CDR2 SVGEGT. V was cut by 0 bases and J by 2 bases, with 9 bases left in between. The length of the CDR3 is 15 residues. The CDR3 protein is CASSYSPGDTDTQYF. The CDR3 DNA reads as TGTGCCAGCAGTTACTCTCCGGGGGACACAGATACGCAGTATTTT.

The rearrangement uses TRBV20-1 and TRBJ2-1; D may be TRBD2 (5 bases). The ends were cut back, 3 bases at V and 4 bases at J, with 19 bases in the middle. This CDR3 is built from 16 residues. Looked up from germline, CDR1 is DFQATT and CDR2 is SNEGSKA (reference sequence). This CDR3 reads CSASTPGSGNYNEQFF. The CDR3 region has the DNA TGCAGTGCTAGCACCCCGGGGAGCGGTAATTACAATGAGCAGTTCTTC.

The V gene is TRBV11-2, the J gene TRBJ1-5; no clear D gene. This CDR3 has 13 residues. CDR1 is SGHAT, CDR2 FQNNGV, per germline. Trimming removed 1 base from V and 3 bases from J, with 4 bases in between. The CDR3 sequence is CASSLGVNQPQHF. CDR3 bases: TGTGCCAGCAGCTTAGGAGTCAATCAGCCCCAGCATTTT.

The chain employs TRBV7-9 and TRBJ1-1; perhaps TRBD1 as D (5 bases). The CDR3 loop spans 17 amino acids. Germline CDR1 SEHNR, CDR2 FQNEAQ (reference sequence). V was pared by 1 base and J by 2 bases, with 17 bases between. CDR3 sequence reads: CASSLGGPQASNTEAFF. The CDR3 DNA follows: TGTGCCAGCAGCTTAGGGGGCCCACAGGCGTCAAACACTGAAGCTTTCTTT. The full variable domain, completed using reference TRBV7-9 and TRBJ1-1, is DTGVSQNPRHKITKRGQNVTFRCDPISEHNRLYWYRQTLGQGPEFLTYFQNEAQLEKSRLLSDRFSAERPKGSFSTLEIQRTEQGDSAMYLCASSLGGPQASNTEAFFGQGTRLTVV.

This chain joins TRBV7-9 and TRBJ2-5; D assignment may be TRBD1 or TRBD2 (5 bases each). CDR1 is SEHNR and CDR2 is FQNEAQ in the germline V gene (reference sequence). The CDR3 consists of 13 residues. Deletions cut 8 bases from V and 1 base from J, with 11 bases between. Here the CDR3 DNA reads TGTGCCAGCGGAACCGGGGCCCAAGAGACCCAGTACTTC. Its protein is CASGTGAQETQYF.

The chain combines TRBV6-1 with TRBJ2-7; TRBD1 aligns across 7 bases. In germline, CDR1 is MNHNS, CDR2 SASEGT. CDR3 length: 15 residues. The J segment lost 2 bases and the V segment lost 1 base, leaving 5 bases of the junction unmatched. CDR3 bases: TGTGCCAGCAGTGAAGGGACAGGTAATACCTACGAGCAGTACGTC. This codes for CASSEGTGNTYEQYV.

This clonotype was found a few times. This chain links TRBV7-2 with TRBJ1-5, with D tentatively TRBD1 (5 bases). The CDR3 is 15 residues long. The V end was cut by 2 bases, the J end by 7 bases, with 15 bases between. Looked up from germline, CDR1 is SGHTA and CDR2 is FQGNSA. As DNA, the CDR3 is TGTGCCAGCAGCTTATGGCAGGGATTAGCGCAGCCCCAGCATTTT. Translated, it gives CASSLWQGLAQPQHF.

This clonotype occurred many times. This rearrangement joins TRBV7-9 to TRBJ1-1; D gene uncertain. Germline-derived CDR1 and CDR2 are SEHNR and FQNEAQ (reference sequence). This CDR3 region has 12 residues. The V end was cut by 7 bases, the J end by 4 bases, with 10 bases between. The CDR3 nucleotides are TGTGCCAGCACCATCGTACTCACTGAAGCTTTCTTT. It translates to CASTIVLTEAFF.

This chain uses TRBV4-1 with TRBJ2-7; perhaps D is TRBD1 or TRBD2 (5 bases each). This CDR3 comprises 14 residues. From germline, CDR1 is MGHRA and CDR2 YSYEKL. V gave up 2 bases and J gave up 3 bases, with 11 bases separating them. The chain's CDR3 is CASSQPGRSYEQYF. The CDR3 DNA sequence: TGCGCCAGCAGCCAACCGGGACGGAGCTACGAGCAGTACTTC.

This clonotype was counted between two and nine times. The V gene is TRBV18, the J gene TRBJ2-1, with D possibly TRBD1 on 6 matching bases. V was pared by 3 bases and J by 1 base, with 16 bases between. Germline V gene sequence: CDR1 KGHSH, CDR2 LQKENI. The length of the CDR3 is 17 residues. The CDR3 DNA sequence: TGTGCCAGCTCACCCTCTCAAGGGGGAGCGTCCTACAATGAGCAGTTCTTC. As protein: CASSPSQGGASYNEQFF.

The V gene is TRBV18, the J gene TRBJ2-7; D is perhaps TRBD1 or TRBD2 (5 bases each). V was shortened by 2 bases and J by 5 bases, with 13 bases between the two germline ends. CDR1 is KGHSH and CDR2 is LQKENI in the germline V gene. The CDR3 is made up of 14 amino acids. The CDR3 region is CASSPSPRDHEQYV. The CDR3 DNA reads as TGTGCCAGCTCACCATCCCCCAGGGACCACGAGCAGTACGTC.

The rearrangement links TRBV11-2 to TRBJ2-3; D uncertain. Germline V gives CDR1 SGHAT, CDR2 FQNNGV. V was trimmed by 1 base and J by 2 bases, leaving 13 bases between them. This CDR3 spans 16 amino acids. CDR3 DNA: TGTGCCAGCAGCTTAGGTCCTCGTCACCCCACAGATACGCAGTATTTT. Translated, it gives CASSLGPRHPTDTQYF.

This clonotype was found a few times. V is TRBV7-9 and J is TRBJ2-2, with 8 bases that match TRBD2. Trimming took 5 bases from V and 2 from J; bases not matched to a gene: 13. The CDR3 runs to 18 residues. Germline V gene lookup returns CDR1 SEHNR and CDR2 FQNEAQ (reference sequence). CDR3 nucleotides: TGTGCCAGCAGCCGTATAGCGGGGAGGAATTTAAACACCGGGGAGCTGTTTTTT. This gives the protein CASSRIAGRNLNTGELFF.